The 8 T cell receptor beta chains in this list originate from one sample, sequenced in a study of shared clonotypes between healthy human individuals. Here immunoSEQ multiplex PCR was the method, and the copy in TCRdb shows in-frame clones only, minus some. The sample consists of some 2,100,000 clones, about 93% of them appearing once. Naive CD8 cells comprised CD45RO-negative, CCR7-positively selected cells, excluding terminally differentiated effector memory CD45RA+ cells. Source material: naive CD8+ T cells from PBMCs. Receptor source: a young man in good health. Some clones in this sample may be carry-over from other donors' samples.

The chain has TRBV19 and TRBJ1-5; possible D gene TRBD1, 5 bases. From germline, CDR1 is LNHDA and CDR2 SQIVND (reference sequence). Trimming pared 6 bases from V and 4 bases from J, leaving 16 bases between. This CDR3 has 15 amino acids. CDR3 amino acids: CASRRAGNSNQPQHF. The CDR3 DNA follows: TGTGCCAGTAGAAGGGCAGGGAATTCGAATCAGCCCCAGCATTTT.

Details on this clone: Distinct nucleotide sequences in the sample also encode this CDR3. V and J are TRBV7-9 and TRBJ1-1; maybe TRBD1 (5 bases). Germline V lookup: CDR1 SEHNR, CDR2 FQNEAQ (reference sequence). Trimming stripped 1 base from V and 6 bases from J, with 6 bases between. The CDR3 spans 12 residues. DNA for the CDR3: TGTGCCAGCAGCTTAGGGGGCTCTGAAGCTTTCTTT. Its translation: CASSLGGSEAFF.

This chain uses TRBV4-1 with TRBJ1-2, with 9 bases aligning to TRBD1. CDR1 MGHRA and CDR2 YSYEKL come from the germline V gene. The CDR3 has 18 residues. The V gene end was trimmed by 3 bases and the J gene end by 1 base; junction bases not matched to a gene: 12. This CDR3 is CASSQDITGTGLNYGYTF. Here the CDR3 DNA reads TGCGCCAGCAGCCAGGATATAACCGGGACAGGGCTTAACTATGGCTACACCTTC.

This clone was found once. The chain carries TRBV9 and TRBJ1-1, with TRBD1 identical over 8 bases. Per germline, CDR1 SGDLS and CDR2 YYNGEE. Trimming cost V 0 bases and J 4 bases; bases outside gene matches: 5. This CDR3 has 15 residues. The CDR3 here is CASSVAGTGSTEAFF. Written as DNA, the CDR3 is TGTGCCAGCAGCGTAGCTGGGACAGGATCCACTGAAGCTTTCTTT.

The CDR3 sequence is CASSFGGREQFF. DNA of the CDR3: TGTGCCAGCAGCTTCGGCGGCCGTGAGCAGTTCTTC. This sequence joins TRBV7-9 and TRBJ2-1; D is uncertain. The CDR3 sequence is 12 residues long. Germline V gene sequence: CDR1 SEHNR, CDR2 FQNEAQ (reference sequence). V lost 3 bases, J lost 9 bases, and 9 bases lay in between.

The rearrangement links TRBV30 to TRBJ2-5; the D gene is possibly TRBD2 (6 bases). The CDR3 loop spans 13 amino acids. CDR1 GTSNPN and CDR2 SVGIG come from the germline V gene (reference sequence). The germline V and J ends were trimmed by 8 bases and 6 bases, with 19 bases remaining between them. The CDR3 reads CAHHPGGLKTQYF. The CDR3 DNA follows: TGTGCCCACCACCCCGGGGGTTTAAAGACCCAGTACTTC.

The chain carries TRBV19 and TRBJ1-1, with 8 bases that match TRBD1. J was trimmed by 4 bases and V by 7 bases; bases with no gene match: 2. Germline values: CDR1 LNHDA, CDR2 SQIVND (reference sequence). The CDR3 spans 12 residues. The CDR3 sequence is CASKQGGTEAFF. For the CDR3, the DNA is TGTGCCAGTAAACAGGGGGGCACTGAAGCTTTCTTT.

A note on this clone: This specimen includes other DNA sequences encoding the same CDR3. V usage is TRBV5-1 and J usage is TRBJ2-7; 8 nucleotides match TRBD1. The CDR3 runs 15 residues. Per the germline V gene, CDR1 is SGHRS and CDR2 is YFSETQ. With V trimmed by 0 bases and J by 4 bases, 6 bases remained unmatched. The CDR3 nucleotides read TGCGCCAGCAGCTTGGAGGCAGGGGGCCTGTACGAGCAGTACTTC. This codes for CASSLEAGGLYEQYF.